The text below deals with one T cell receptor (beta chain). The data belong to a study of blood T cells in healthy people across ages. This CDR3 is 16 amino acids long. Germline lookup yields CDR1 SGDLS and CDR2 YYNGEE. Trimming took off 0 bases at V and 1 base at J, with 13 bases between the two ends. A second about 6 to 12 cycle PCR used barcoded and J-beta primers. TCRdb called the 5' RACE reads again in MiXCR, with one record for every CDR3 protein. The repertoire includes some 1,800,000 distinct CDR3 sequences, roughly two fifths of them detected once, and roughly 24% sits in the top ten. V and J are TRBV9 and TRBJ1-1, with D unclear. Source material: blood. This sequence was found in a human donor in good health. The chain's CDR3 is CASSVGSGRTNTEAFF. The DNA of the CDR3 is TGTGCCAGCAGCGTAGGGAGTGGGCGGACGAACACTGAAGCTTTCTTT.